This TCR beta chain was captured in a study of blood T cell repertoires in COVID-19. At the level of the study: Collection of acute and convalescent COVID-19 samples took place in the United States, Italy and Spain.

Per the study methods: Amplification of reference gene primers provided the estimated nucleated cell counts. The method was immunoSEQ multiplex PCR; TCRdb's version includes in-frame clones alone and lacks a portion of them. D and trimming were read from the DNA, whereas the V and J calls and clone size are those reported in that table. In the table there are 110,000 to 150,000 clones, approximately 80% of which are singletons. CDR3 length: 16 amino acids. The V segment lost 1 base and the J segment 6 bases; nucleotides outside the gene matches: 10. Germline CDR1 LGHNA, CDR2 YSLEER. V gene TRBV4-3 combines with J gene TRBJ1-2; 8 bases fit TRBD1. The receptor was isolated from a human donor in a cohort sampled during active COVID-19. The sequencing input was peripheral blood. CDR3 region: CASSQGHRTGPDGYTF. In nucleotides, the CDR3 is TGCGCCAGCAGCCAAGGGCACCGGACAGGGCCAGATGGCTACACCTTC.